This T cell receptor (beta chain) was recorded in a study of blood T cell repertoires in COVID-19. Study context: Sample material is recorded as cDNA or gDNA derived from T cells, B-cell-depleted T cells, or PBMCs.

In the authors' workflow: Reference gene primers were amplified, and this amplification served to estimate nucleated cell counts. The assay was immunoSEQ multiplex PCR, and TCRdb's table has in-frame clones only and misses some. V, J and clone size were drawn from that table, and D and trimming were deduced from the DNA. The sample holds some 190,000 clones, about 88% seen once. The CDR3 contains 13 residues. The V gene lost 3 bases and the J gene lost 3 bases, with 9 bases spanning the gap. Germline CDR1 is DFQATT and CDR2 is SNEGSKA (reference sequence). J is TRBJ1-5 and V is TRBV20-1; perhaps TRBD1 as D (5 bases). The clonotype originates from a woman aged 40 to 55 who had recovered from COVID-19. The specimen was peripheral blood. This CDR3 reads CSASAGVNQPQHF. CDR3 DNA sequence: TGCAGTGCTAGTGCGGGGGTCAATCAGCCCCAGCATTTT.